The TCR beta chain described here comes from a study of T cell clones after liver transplantation. Study at large: TCRbeta sequencing after a pre-transplant mixed lymphocyte reaction identified graft-donor-reactive clones, later tracked in post-transplant blood. Standard immunosuppression, with no induction, continued until 12-24 months after transplant. Patients counted as tolerant after at least one year off all immunosuppression, enzymes not exceeding twice normal. The study's findings and limits: The donor-reactive repertoire was only partly measurable in two subjects, lacking donor cells.

Measured with immunoSEQ multiplex PCR; TCRdb has only the in-frame clones, and not every one. The table shows 53,000 or so clones, with roughly 84% occurring only once. Notes on this clone: Its antigen is unidentified.

Sequenced here: CD4+ T cells from blood, sampled before liver transplant. The receptor was derived from a human donor who received a liver transplant.

The CDR3 region is CASSQEGRAGNTIYF. The CDR3 nucleotides read TGCGCCAGCAGCCAAGAAGGCAGGGCTGGAAACACCATATATTTT. The chain uses TRBV4-3 and TRBJ1-3; maybe TRBD1 (5 bases). The CDR3 spans 15 residues. Per germline, CDR1 LGHNA and CDR2 YSLEER. Trimming took 0 bases from V and 2 from J, leaving 8 bases between them.